The sequence of this T cell receptor beta chain was determined in a study of cytomegalovirus exposure and HLA in healthy donors. A word on this clone: Its antigen is unknown.

TCRdb's table, derived via immunoSEQ multiplex PCR, lists solely in-frame clones and lacks some. The sample holds 260,000 or so clones, 80% to 90% seen once. Study-wide findings and caveats: It was reported that the classifier diagnosed cytomegalovirus status with high specificity and sensitivity in both the original and validation cohorts.

Between the trimmed V and J ends, which lost 2 bases and 2 bases, there was a span of 7 bases. The CDR3 consists of 13 residues. The germline CDR1 and CDR2 sequences are SGHAT and FQNNGV. V and J are TRBV11-2 and TRBJ2-7, with D uncertain. The source material was PBMCs. The receptor was derived from a man aged 18 to 30 in good health and CMV-seronegative. As DNA, the CDR3 is TGTGCCAGCAGCTTATCCCCTACCTACGAGCAGTACTTC. Amino acids: CASSLSPTYEQYF.